This T cell receptor beta chain was identified during a study of T cell responses to AZD1222 COVID-19 vaccine. Findings and caveats of the study: Following two doses of AZD1222, Spike-specific TCR breadth and depth rose.

The CDR3 has 15 amino acids. Germline loops: CDR1 SGDLS, CDR2 YYNGEE. The V end lost 0 bases, the J end lost 0 bases, and 7 bases lay between the germline ends. Generated by immunoSEQ multiplex PCR, the TCRdb table keeps only in-frame clones and is missing some. This table has 65,000 to 70,000 clones, 83% appearing once. Concerning this clone itself: What it binds is unknown.

V gene TRBV9 combines with J gene TRBJ1-3; D is uncertain. The sequencing used peripheral blood, collected 28 days after the second AZD1222 dose. This TCR derives from an adult who received the AZD1222 COVID-19 vaccine. The CDR3 sequence is CASSVGGLSGNTIYF. The CDR3 DNA follows: TGTGCCAGCAGCGTAGGAGGGCTCTCTGGAAACACCATATATTTT.